This TCR beta chain was sequenced during a study of blood T cell repertoires in COVID-19. Background on the study: Acute and convalescent COVID-19 samples came from the United States, Italy and Spain.

Cohort 3 donors were reported recovered after two negative PCRs, clearance, or symptom resolution. The CDR3 totals 17 residues. After removal of 4 bases from V and 1 base from J, the junction contained 7 bases not matched to a gene. Germline values: CDR1 KGHSH, CDR2 LQKENI. Only in-frame clones appear in the TCRdb table, and some are missing; sequencing was by immunoSEQ multiplex PCR. The repertoire holds hundreds of thousands of clones, with more than 85% as singletons. The sequenced sample consisted of PBMCs or T cells enriched from blood (not recorded which). This clonotype originated in an older woman who had recovered from COVID-19. This chain connects TRBV18 to TRBJ1-3, with 10 bases identical to TRBD1. The CDR3 reads CASSRETGGSSGNTIYF. In DNA, the CDR3 is TGTGCCAGCTCACGAGAGACAGGGGGCTCTTCTGGAAACACCATATATTTT.